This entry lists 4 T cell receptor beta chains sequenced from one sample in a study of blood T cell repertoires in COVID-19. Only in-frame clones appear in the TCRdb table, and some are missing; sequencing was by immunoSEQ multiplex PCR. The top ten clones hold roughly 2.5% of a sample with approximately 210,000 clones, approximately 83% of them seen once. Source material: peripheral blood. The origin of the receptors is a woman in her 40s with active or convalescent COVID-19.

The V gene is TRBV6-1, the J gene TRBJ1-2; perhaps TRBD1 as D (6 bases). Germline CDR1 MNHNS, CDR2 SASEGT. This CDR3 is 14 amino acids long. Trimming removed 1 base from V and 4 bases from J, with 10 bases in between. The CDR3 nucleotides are TGTGCCAGCAGTGAAGGGACAGCCTTCTATGGCTACACCTTC. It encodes CASSEGTAFYGYTF.

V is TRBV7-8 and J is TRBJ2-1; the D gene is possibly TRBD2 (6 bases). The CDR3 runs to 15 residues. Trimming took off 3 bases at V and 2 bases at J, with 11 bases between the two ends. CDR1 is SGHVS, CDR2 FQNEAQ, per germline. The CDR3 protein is CASSFFSGAYNEQFF. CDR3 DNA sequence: TGTGCCAGCAGCTTTTTTAGCGGAGCCTACAATGAGCAGTTCTTC.

CDR3 nucleotides: TGTGCCAGCAGCCAAGAGACCTTCAGGGGCTACACCTTC. As protein: CASSQETFRGYTF. The chain is built from TRBV3-1 (or the pseudogene TRBV3-2) and TRBJ1-2; D not certain. The V gene's germline CDR1 is LGHDT and CDR2 YNNKEL (reference sequence). The ends were cut back, 0 bases at V and 8 bases at J, with 10 bases in the middle. This CDR3 has 13 amino acids.

CDR3 nucleotides: TGCGCCAGCAGCTCTCAGCGGGGGGGAGACCAAGAGACCCAGTACTTC. Amino acid sequence: CASSSQRGGDQETQYF. This rearrangement joins TRBV5-1 to TRBJ2-5, with 10 bases fitting TRBD2. Germline CDR1 and CDR2: SGHRS and YFSETQ. After removal of 3 bases from V and 0 bases from J, the junction contained 5 bases not matched to a gene. CDR3 length: 16 amino acids.